Presented here are 32 T cell receptor beta chains from one specimen sequenced in a study of blood T cell repertoires in COVID-19. TCRdb's copy holds only in-frame clones and misses some; the assay was immunoSEQ multiplex PCR. The sample lists a few hundred thousand clones, around nine tenths occurring once. Sequenced material: PBMCs or T cells enriched from blood (not recorded which). The receptors shown here come from a woman in her 50s who had recovered from COVID-19.

The chain couples TRBV5-5 to TRBJ1-1; the D is unclear. V was trimmed by 2 bases and J by 8 bases, leaving 10 bases between them. Germline V gene lookup returns CDR1 SGHKS and CDR2 YYEKEE (reference sequence). The CDR3 is made up of 12 amino acids. This chain's CDR3 is CASSLLGREAFF. The DNA of the CDR3 is TGTGCCAGCAGCTTACTGGGCAGAGAAGCTTTCTTT.

The chain employs TRBV7-8 and TRBJ1-2, with 11 bases that match TRBD1. Germline values: CDR1 SGHVS, CDR2 FQNEAQ. The CDR3 is 15 residues long. The V segment lost 7 bases and the J segment 3 bases; nucleotides outside the gene matches: 7. CDR3 sequence: CASTRGTGGDYGYTF. CDR3 DNA: TGTGCCAGCACCCGAGGGACAGGGGGGGACTATGGCTACACCTTC.

The chain employs TRBV9 and TRBJ2-6; D remains unclear. V dropped 2 bases and J dropped 2 bases, with 8 bases sitting between them. The CDR3 covers 15 residues. Per germline, CDR1 SGDLS and CDR2 YYNGEE. The CDR3 DNA reads TGTGCCAGCAGCGTTTCGACAACTGGGGCCAACGTCCTGACTTTC. Encoded protein: CASSVSTTGANVLTF.

This clone was counted a few times. This sample includes further DNA sequences coding for the same CDR3. The V gene is TRBV9, the J gene TRBJ1-1; no firm D call. In germline, CDR1 is SGDLS, CDR2 YYNGEE. Trimming pared 3 bases from V and 1 base from J, leaving 7 bases between. CDR3 length: 13 residues. CDR3 in DNA: TGTGCCAGCAGCGGGGCGGGGAACACTGAAGCTTTCTTT. This gives the protein CASSGAGNTEAFF.

The chain joins TRBV7-9 to TRBJ2-7, with D unclear. Trimming pared 6 bases from V and 7 bases from J, leaving 16 bases between. The germline V gene has CDR1 SEHNR and CDR2 FQNEAQ (reference sequence). This CDR3 is 13 amino acids long. The CDR3 region is CASSSSPLPEQYF. CDR3 DNA sequence: TGTGCCAGCAGTTCTTCCCCCCTCCCGGAGCAGTACTTC.

The rearrangement uses TRBV6-5 and TRBJ1-2; D gene ambiguous. V was clipped by 5 bases and J by 6 bases, with 13 bases between them. Germline V gene data show CDR1 as MNHEY and CDR2 as SVGAGI. The CDR3 runs to 13 residues. The CDR3, as DNA: TGTGCCAGCAGTCCTACCCAAGCCCATGGCTACACCTTC. This encodes CASSPTQAHGYTF.

The gene calls are TRBV2 and TRBJ1-1, with D tentatively TRBD1 (5 bases). Trimming took off 2 bases at V and 0 bases at J, with 16 bases between the two ends. This CDR3 region has 17 residues. Germline V gene data show CDR1 as SNHLY and CDR2 as FYNNEI. The CDR3 nucleotides are TGTGCCAGCAGTGAAATGTTGGACATTGGGGTGAACACTGAAGCTTTCTTT. Encoded protein: CASSEMLDIGVNTEAFF.

This clone showed up just once. The chain combines TRBV5-8 with TRBJ2-2; 9 bases are a match to TRBD2. The CDR3 spans 14 residues. The V and J ends lost 10 bases and 2 bases, in that order; junction bases with no gene match: 6. The germline CDR1 and CDR2 sequences are SGHTS and YDEGEE. CDR3 loop: CAYCGRANTGELFF. CDR3 nucleotide sequence: TGTGCCTACTGCGGGAGGGCAAACACCGGGGAGCTGTTTTTT.

This clone was seen only once. The V call is TRBV27, the J call TRBJ2-1; 9 nucleotides match TRBD2. From germline, CDR1 is MNHEY and CDR2 SMNVEV (reference sequence). The CDR3 length is 15 residues. The junction had 7 bases not matched to a gene; V was cut back by 6 bases and J by 4 bases. The CDR3 DNA reads TGTGCCAGCAGACCGGGACTAGCTTATTACAATGAGCAGTTCTTC. Protein sequence: CASRPGLAYYNEQFF.

V gene TRBV25-1 combines with J gene TRBJ1-2; possibly TRBD1 for D (6 bases). V was clipped by 7 bases and J by 4 bases, with 16 bases between them. The CDR3 extends over 14 amino acids. CDR1 is MGHDK, CDR2 SYGVNS, per germline. The CDR3 loop reads CASTPRGGTYGYTF. CDR3 DNA: TGTGCCAGCACCCCCCGGGGGGGCACCTATGGCTACACCTTC.

The chain combines TRBV12-5 with TRBJ1-1, with D possibly being TRBD1 (6 bases). This CDR3 region has 12 residues. Germline lookup yields CDR1 LGHNT and CDR2 FRNRAP. Trimming left V 6 bases short and J 8 bases short, with 13 bases between. The CDR3 DNA is TGTGCTAGTGGGGACGGTCAGGGGGAAGCTTTCTTT. Translation gives CASGDGQGEAFF.

This chain joins TRBV7-2 and TRBJ1-5; a weak D match, TRBD1 (6 bases). The CDR3 covers 14 residues. Germline CDR1 reads SGHTA; CDR2 reads FQGNSA. Trimming left V 3 bases short and J 5 bases short, with 11 bases between. CDR3 residues: CASSFTGRYQPQHF. CDR3 DNA sequence: TGTGCCAGCAGCTTTACAGGGCGGTATCAGCCCCAGCATTTT.

J is TRBJ1-1 and V is TRBV2, with D unclear. There are 14 residues in the CDR3. V was pared by 7 bases and J by 1 base, with 13 bases between. CDR1 SNHLY and CDR2 FYNNEI come from the germline V gene. The DNA of the CDR3 is TGTGCCAGCACATCGAGGATGTCGAACACTGAAGCTTTCTTT. As protein: CASTSRMSNTEAFF. The full variable domain, rest sourced from reference TRBV2 and TRBJ1-1, is EPEVTQTPSHQVTQMGQEVILRCVPISNHLYFYWYRQILGQKVEFLVSFYNNEISEKSEIFDDQFSVERPDGSNFTLKIRSTKLEDSAMYFCASTSRMSNTEAFFGQGTRLTVV.

This clone was detected only once. CDR3 protein: CASSLDSNNEQFF. In DNA, the CDR3 is TGCGCCAGCAGCCTAGACAGCAACAATGAGCAGTTCTTC. The chain uses TRBV5-1 and TRBJ2-1; perhaps TRBD1 as D (5 bases). Germline-derived CDR1 and CDR2 are SGHRS and YFSETQ. This CDR3 has 13 residues. The germline V and J ends were trimmed by 4 bases and 5 bases, with 10 bases remaining between them.

The chain uses TRBV18 and TRBJ2-6, with 7 bases lining up with TRBD1. This CDR3 contains 19 residues. The V gene end was trimmed by 6 bases and the J gene end by 4 bases; junction bases not matched to a gene: 18. The V gene's germline CDR1 is KGHSH and CDR2 LQKENI. In DNA, the CDR3 is TGTGCCAGCTCCCTATTATCGGGACAGACTGGTTCCGGGGCCAACGTCCTGACTTTC. Translating it yields CASSLLSGQTGSGANVLTF. The full variable domain, completed using reference TRBV18 and TRBJ2-6, is NAGVMQNPRHLVRRRGQEARLRCSPMKGHSHVYWYRQLPEEGLKFMVYLQKENIIDESGMPKERFSAEFPKEGPSILRIQQVVRGDSAAYFCASSLLSGQTGSGANVLTFGAGSRLTVL.

This chain links TRBV6-5 with TRBJ1-5; no reliable D call. Germline V gives CDR1 MNHEY, CDR2 SVGAGI. CDR3 length equals 13 residues. In nucleotides, the CDR3 is TGTGCTGTGGGGAGTCCTAGCAATCAGCCCCAGCATTTT. Translating gives CAVGSPSNQPQHF.

The V gene is TRBV12-3 or TRBV12-4, the J gene TRBJ1-2; D remains ambiguous. V was cut by 3 bases and J by 8 bases, with 10 bases left in between. This CDR3 spans 12 amino acids. For the CDR3, the DNA is TGTGCCAGCAGTTTTGAGGCTCTCGGCTACACCTTC. It is translated as CASSFEALGYTF.

This chain connects TRBV7-9 to TRBJ1-5, with 9 bases identical to TRBD1. This CDR3 region has 16 residues. Looked up from germline, CDR1 is SEHNR and CDR2 is FQNEAQ (reference sequence). V lost 5 bases to trimming and J lost 3 bases; unmatched junction nucleotides: 8. The CDR3 is CASSAGQGIDNQPQHF. Written as DNA, the CDR3 is TGTGCCAGCAGCGCCGGACAGGGGATAGACAATCAGCCCCAGCATTTT.

The genes are TRBV11-1 and TRBJ2-1; D remains unclear. Trimming removed 1 base at V and 4 bases at J, with 8 bases between. The germline CDR1 and CDR2 sequences are SGHAT and FQDESV (reference sequence). The CDR3 is 14 residues long. The CDR3 nucleotides read TGTGCCAGCAGCTTAGGTTCTTCGTACAATGAGCAGTTCTTC. Translated: CASSLGSSYNEQFF.

DNA for the CDR3: TGCGCCAGCAGCCAAGCTACAGGGGTCGCTTTGTCTGGGGCCAACGTCCTGACTTTC. Translation gives CASSQATGVALSGANVLTF. The gene calls are TRBV4-1 and TRBJ2-6; TRBD1 aligns across 7 bases. This CDR3 has 19 amino acids. V was clipped by 1 base and J by 1 base; unmatched bases: 10. Germline V gene sequence: CDR1 MGHRA, CDR2 YSYEKL.

The chain is built from TRBV7-8 and TRBJ1-4, with TRBD1 as a possible D gene (5 bases). Germline values: CDR1 SGHVS, CDR2 FQNEAQ. The CDR3 is made up of 14 amino acids. V lost 5 bases, J lost 0 bases, and 7 bases lay in between. CDR3 in amino acids: CASSRGATNEKLFF. CDR3 DNA sequence: TGTGCCAGCAGCAGGGGTGCAACTAATGAAAAACTGTTTTTT.

J is TRBJ1-1 and V is TRBV7-2; TRBD1 is a possible D gene (5 bases). This CDR3 is 12 amino acids long. Germline V gene data show CDR1 as SGHTA and CDR2 as FQGNSA. The V end lost 7 bases, the J end lost 4 bases, and 10 bases lay between the germline ends. The CDR3 coding sequence is TGTGCCAGCACTCTGGGGGGCACTGAAGCTTTCTTT. Its translation: CASTLGGTEAFF. Looking up the rest from reference TRBV7-2 and TRBJ1-1 gives the full variable domain: GAGVSQSPSNKVTEKGKDVELRCDPISGHTALYWYRQSLGQGLEFLIYFQGNSAPDKSGLPSDRFSAERTGGSVSTLTIQRTQQEDSAVYLCASTLGGTEAFFGQGTRLTVV.

This clone was recorded once. The chain combines TRBV19 with TRBJ1-3; tentatively, D is TRBD1 (6 bases). The CDR3 is 15 amino acids. The V gene lost 5 bases and the J gene lost 4 bases, with 15 bases spanning the gap. The germline CDR1 and CDR2 sequences are LNHDA and SQIVND (reference sequence). CDR3 protein: CASSVGTGIGNTIYF. CDR3 coding DNA: TGTGCCAGTAGTGTAGGAACAGGGATCGGAAACACCATATATTTT. Looking up the rest from reference TRBV19 and TRBJ1-3 gives the full variable domain: DGGITQSPKYLFRKEGQNVTLSCEQNLNHDAMYWYRQDPGQGLRLIYYSQIVNDFQKGDIAEGYSVSREKKESFPLTVTSAQKNPTAFYLCASSVGTGIGNTIYFGEGSWLTVV.

The chain joins TRBV4-1 to TRBJ1-1; a possible D gene is TRBD1 (6 bases). The length of the CDR3 is 12 residues. Trimming cost V 3 bases and J 8 bases, with 10 bases left between them. Germline V gives CDR1 MGHRA, CDR2 YSYEKL. The CDR3 DNA follows: TGCGCCAGCAGCCATGGACAGCCGGAAGCTTTCTTT. Its protein product is CASSHGQPEAFF.

The chain combines TRBV7-8 with TRBJ1-3, with D possibly TRBD1 on 6 matching bases. V lost 1 base, J lost 5 bases, and 15 bases lay in between. This CDR3 is built from 16 residues. Germline-derived CDR1 and CDR2 are SGHVS and FQNEAQ. In DNA, the CDR3 is TGTGCCAGCAGCTTAGTTCGTGCGGGGGCTCGAAACACCATATATTTT. Translated: CASSLVRAGARNTIYF.

V is TRBV5-1 and J is TRBJ1-5; D is uncertain. The germline gives CDR1 SGHRS, CDR2 YFSETQ. The CDR3 covers 15 residues. Trimming stripped 0 bases from V and 0 bases from J, with 7 bases between. CDR3 DNA sequence: TGCGCCAGCAGCTTGGCCCCAGGTAGCAATCAGCCCCAGCATTTT. As protein: CASSLAPGSNQPQHF.

This chain uses TRBV4-3 with TRBJ2-1, with TRBD1 identical over 8 bases. The ends lost 3 bases at V and 4 bases at J; junction bases unmatched: 11. Germline CDR1 reads LGHNA; CDR2 reads YSLEER. This CDR3 is built from 17 residues. The CDR3 reads CASSQYQGALRYNEQFF. CDR3 DNA: TGCGCCAGCAGCCAGTACCAGGGGGCTTTAAGGTACAATGAGCAGTTCTTC.

This chain joins TRBV9 and TRBJ2-5, with D possibly TRBD1 on 5 matching bases. The CDR3 extends over 12 amino acids. The V end was cut by 3 bases, the J end by 3 bases, with 6 bases between. Germline-derived CDR1 and CDR2 are SGDLS and YYNGEE. The CDR3 region is CASSAREETQYF. For the CDR3, the DNA is TGTGCCAGCAGCGCCAGGGAAGAGACCCAGTACTTC.

The chain is built from TRBV28 and TRBJ2-1; D may be TRBD2 (6 bases). V lost 7 bases and J lost 6, with 19 bases in between. CDR1 and CDR2 (germline): MDHEN, SYDVKM. The CDR3 has 15 residues. Written as DNA, the CDR3 is TGTGCCAGCATATTAGGGGCCCTCGGGGGCAATGAGCAGTTCTTC. Translated, it gives CASILGALGGNEQFF.

This clone appeared a single time. J is TRBJ2-1 and V is TRBV27; TRBD2 matches 9 bases. The CDR3 loop spans 16 amino acids. Losses at the gene ends were 5 bases for V and 1 base for J; bases not matched to a gene: 6. The germline V gene encodes CDR1 MNHEY and CDR2 SMNVEV (reference sequence). CDR3 region: CASSRTAGGSYNEQFF. The CDR3 bases are TGTGCCAGCAGTCGAACCGCGGGGGGGTCCTACAATGAGCAGTTCTTC.

This chain connects TRBV5-6 to TRBJ1-2; TRBD1 aligns across 10 bases. The CDR3 covers 15 residues. V shed 3 bases, J shed 8 bases, and the junction held 10 bases outside the gene matches. The germline V gene has CDR1 SGHDT and CDR2 YYEEEE. Here the CDR3 reads CASSSLTGGNLGYTF. CDR3 nucleotides: TGTGCCAGCAGCTCTCTGACAGGGGGCAACCTAGGCTACACCTTC.

The chain joins TRBV7-3 to TRBJ2-3; 8 bases line up with TRBD2. CDR1 is SGHTA and CDR2 is FQGTGA in the germline V gene. The CDR3 has 16 amino acids. V gave up 5 bases and J gave up 6 bases; unmatched junction bases: 13. The CDR3 spells CASSPISSGRGDTQYF. The CDR3 DNA sequence: TGTGCCAGCAGCCCGATATCTAGCGGGCGGGGCGATACGCAGTATTTT.